The 5 T cell receptor beta chains given below trace back to one sample, sequenced in a study of cytomegalovirus exposure and HLA in healthy donors. PCR primers comprised 60 Vbeta and 13 Jbeta primers. Only in-frame clones appear in the TCRdb table, and some are missing; sequencing was by immunoSEQ multiplex PCR. The table records approximately 220,000 clones, approximately 88% of them present only once. Specimen: PBMCs. These TCRs come from a boy aged 2 to 9 in good health and CMV-seronegative.

The chain has TRBV7-8 and TRBJ2-7; 11 bases align to TRBD2. Germline V gene data show CDR1 as SGHVS and CDR2 as FQNEAQ. Trimming removed 5 bases from V and 8 bases from J; junction bases left unmatched: 20. This CDR3 has 18 residues. CDR3 bases: TGTGCCAGCAGCGTTAGCGGGGCCACTAGCGGGGGATTTGGCAAGCAGTACTTC. Protein sequence: CASSVSGATSGGFGKQYF. Filled out from reference TRBV7-8 and TRBJ2-7, the complete variable domain reads GAGVSQSPRYKVAKRGQDVALRCDPISGHVSLFWYQQALGQGPEFLTYFQNEAQLDKSGLPSDRFFAERPEGSVSTLKIQRTQQEDSAVYLCASSVSGATSGGFGKQYFGPGTRLTVT.

The rearrangement uses TRBV9 and TRBJ2-5, with a possible D match to TRBD2 (6 bases). The end of the DNA is better explained by TRBJ2-7, so the J call may be wrong. This CDR3 comprises 15 residues. Looked up from germline, CDR1 is SGDLS and CDR2 is YYNGEE. CDR3 DNA sequence: TGTGCCAGCAGCGTATCTGGGACTGACCCCTACGAGCAGTACTTC. Translated: CASSVSGTDPYEQYF.

The rearrangement links TRBV21-1 to TRBJ2-2; the table's D gene call, TRBD2, was not cross checked with the DNA. TRBV21-1 is a documented pseudogene. The CDR3 has 12 residues. The CDR3: CASRTETGELFF. In DNA form, the CDR3 reads TGTGCCAGCAGGACTGAAACCGGGGAGCTGTTTTTT.

V and J are TRBV19 and TRBJ1-6; 9 bases agree with TRBD1. After removal of 6 bases from V and 7 bases from J, the junction contained 7 bases not matched to a gene. This CDR3 comprises 15 residues. In germline, CDR1 is LNHDA, CDR2 SQIVND (reference sequence). The CDR3 is CASRRDRVGNSPLHF. The CDR3 coding sequence is TGTGCCAGTAGGCGGGACAGGGTAGGCAATTCACCCCTCCACTTT.

The chain is built from TRBV4-1 and TRBJ2-6; the match to TRBD2 covers 8 bases. Per the germline V gene, CDR1 is MGHRA and CDR2 is YSYEKL. This CDR3 is built from 19 residues. V was pared by 0 bases and J by 0 bases, with 7 bases of the junction left unmatched. The CDR3 bases are TGCGCCAGCAGCCAAGATCGGTTAGCGGGACGCTCTGGGGCCAACGTCCTGACTTTC. This codes for CASSQDRLAGRSGANVLTF.